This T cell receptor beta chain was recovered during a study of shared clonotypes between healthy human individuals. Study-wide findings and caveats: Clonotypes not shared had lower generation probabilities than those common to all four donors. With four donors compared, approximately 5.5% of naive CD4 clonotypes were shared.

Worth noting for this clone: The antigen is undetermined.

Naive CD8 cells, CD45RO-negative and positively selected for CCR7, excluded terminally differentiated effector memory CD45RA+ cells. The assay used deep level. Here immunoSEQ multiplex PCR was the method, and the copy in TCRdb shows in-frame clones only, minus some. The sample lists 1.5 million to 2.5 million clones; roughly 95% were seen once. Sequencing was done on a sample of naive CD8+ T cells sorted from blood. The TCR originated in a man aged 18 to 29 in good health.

CDR3 bases: TGTGCCAGCAGCTTGGGGGACAGGGGTTGGACCGGGGAGCTGTTTTTT. It codes for CASSLGDRGWTGELFF. The gene calls are TRBV5-4 and TRBJ2-2; TRBD1 matches 10 bases. This CDR3 is 16 amino acids long. Germline V lookup: CDR1 SGHNT, CDR2 YYREEE (reference sequence). Germline trimming cut 0 bases from V and 5 bases from J; bases unmatched to any gene: 4.